Listed below are T cell receptor beta chains from one sample, sequenced in a study of T cell responses to AZD1222 COVID-19 vaccine. The protocol was immunoSEQ multiplex PCR, while the TCRdb copy is restricted to in-frame clones and leaves out a portion. This sample has approximately 80,000 clones, with approximately 83% found just once. The material sequenced was peripheral blood, taken 28 days after the second AZD1222 dose. The receptors were gathered from an adult who received the AZD1222 COVID-19 vaccine. CDR3s leave out the opening cysteine and the closing phenylalanine or tryptophan.

cdr3_aa: ASSQVQGNTIY
cdr3_length: 11
j_call: TRBJ1-3
v_call: TRBV3-1/TRBV3-2

cdr3_aa: ASSRNKNQPQH
cdr3_length: 11
j_call: TRBJ1-5
v_call: TRBV6-2/TRBV6-3

cdr3_aa: ASSLISATGELF
cdr3_length: 12
j_call: TRBJ2-2
v_call: TRBV7-3

cdr3_aa: ASSTGNWELF
cdr3_length: 10
j_call: TRBJ2-2
v_call: TRBV7-9

cdr3_aa: ASSPLGGEQPQH
cdr3_length: 12
j_call: TRBJ1-5
v_call: TRBV6-2/TRBV6-3

cdr3_aa: ASSRNQGLFQPQH
cdr3_length: 13
j_call: TRBJ1-5
v_call: TRBV16

cdr3_aa: ASTPGQVPGNTIY
cdr3_length: 13
j_call: TRBJ1-3
v_call: TRBV21-1

cdr3_aa: SVSRDDNQPQH
cdr3_length: 11
j_call: TRBJ1-5
v_call: TRBV29-1

cdr3_aa: ASSSPMGIEAF
cdr3_length: 11
j_call: TRBJ1-1
v_call: TRBV6-2/TRBV6-3

cdr3_aa: ASGTLGGALH
cdr3_length: 10
j_call: TRBJ1-6
v_call: TRBV19

cdr3_aa: ASSLANRGGDSPLH
cdr3_length: 14
j_call: TRBJ1-6
v_call: TRBV7-2

cdr3_aa: ATTRGSRSDTQY
cdr3_length: 12
j_call: TRBJ2-3
v_call: TRBV19

cdr3_aa: ASSPDRGLQPQH
cdr3_length: 12
j_call: TRBJ1-5
v_call: TRBV27

cdr3_aa: ASSLGGSDTQY
cdr3_length: 11
j_call: TRBJ2-3
v_call: TRBV23-1

cdr3_aa: ASRSTSYEQY
cdr3_length: 10
j_call: TRBJ2-7
v_call: TRBV6-6

cdr3_aa: ASSFGTNNEQF
cdr3_length: 11
j_call: TRBJ2-1
v_call: TRBV7-6

cdr3_aa: ASSLTGGQVNTEAF
cdr3_length: 14
j_call: TRBJ1-1
v_call: TRBV11-2

cdr3_aa: SASPSGGGNTGELF
cdr3_length: 14
j_call: TRBJ2-2
v_call: TRBV20-1

cdr3_aa: ASSQGAFETQY
cdr3_length: 11
j_call: TRBJ2-5
v_call: TRBV7-8

cdr3_aa: SVEDPGADLNIQY
cdr3_length: 13
j_call: TRBJ2-4
v_call: TRBV29-1

cdr3_aa: ASTPGGTDTQY
cdr3_length: 11
j_call: TRBJ2-3
v_call: TRBV9

cdr3_aa: SARRSGGAF
cdr3_length: 9
j_call: TRBJ1-1
v_call: TRBV20-1

cdr3_aa: ASSLLASSTDTQY
cdr3_length: 13
j_call: TRBJ2-3
v_call: TRBV7-3

cdr3_aa: ASRFPRGSAEAF
cdr3_length: 12
j_call: TRBJ1-1
v_call: TRBV28

cdr3_aa: ASTPSPTDTQY
cdr3_length: 11
j_call: TRBJ2-3
v_call: TRBV28

cdr3_aa: ASSFLDRGIDQPQH
cdr3_length: 14
j_call: TRBJ1-5
v_call: TRBV28

cdr3_aa: SVDLAGVAGELF
cdr3_length: 12
j_call: TRBJ2-2
v_call: TRBV29-1

cdr3_aa: ASSPQGNTEAF
cdr3_length: 11
j_call: TRBJ1-1
v_call: TRBV18

cdr3_aa: ASSPERGSNQPQH
cdr3_length: 13
j_call: TRBJ1-5
v_call: TRBV7-9

cdr3_aa: ASSYERRDTEAF
cdr3_length: 12
j_call: TRBJ1-1
v_call: TRBV6-5

cdr3_aa: ASSLTSGVYNEQF
cdr3_length: 13
j_call: TRBJ2-1
v_call: TRBV19

cdr3_aa: ASTFIPGAGSGYT
cdr3_length: 13
j_call: TRBJ1-2
v_call: TRBV27

cdr3_aa: ATSDPGGDTGELF
cdr3_length: 13
j_call: TRBJ2-2
v_call: TRBV24-1

cdr3_aa: ASTLDDDNQPQH
cdr3_length: 12
j_call: TRBJ1-5
v_call: TRBV6-6

cdr3_aa: AWSVPVNSPLH
cdr3_length: 11
j_call: TRBJ1-6
v_call: TRBV30

cdr3_aa: ASSRGTGDVNTEAF
cdr3_length: 14
j_call: TRBJ1-1
v_call: TRBV18

cdr3_aa: ASSQSNTEAF
cdr3_length: 10
j_call: TRBJ1-1
v_call: TRBV3-1/TRBV3-2

cdr3_aa: ASSRLAGGDTQY
cdr3_length: 12
j_call: TRBJ2-3
v_call: TRBV5-1

cdr3_aa: ASSQAPTYRWTEAF
cdr3_length: 14
j_call: TRBJ1-1
v_call: TRBV14

cdr3_aa: ASSLSGGRTYEQY
cdr3_length: 13
j_call: TRBJ2-7
v_call: TRBV9

cdr3_aa: ASSQDRGQGGQPQH
cdr3_length: 14
j_call: TRBJ1-5
v_call: TRBV4-2